The 27 T cell receptor beta chains listed next were all sequenced from one sample in a study of early T cells in non-severe SARS-CoV-2 infection. TCRdb ran MiXCR on the 5' RACE reads and lists one entry per CDR3 protein. Of about 19,000 distinct CDR3 sequences listed, more than 4% are singletons. Sequencing input: whole blood. All receptors derive from an adult who was a healthcare worker with PCR-confirmed SARS-CoV-2 infection or an uninfected control (not recorded which).

This clonotype was recorded at least ten times. V usage is TRBV5-1 and J usage is TRBJ1-1, with D possibly TRBD1 on 6 matching bases. V lost 2 bases and J lost 0, with 17 bases in between. Germline V gene sequence: CDR1 SGHRS, CDR2 YFSETQ. CDR3 size: 17 residues. CDR3 sequence (DNA): TGCGCCAGCAGCTTAAATTTAGGACAGAGTTTGAACACTGAAGCTTTCTTT. Its translation: CASSLNLGQSLNTEAFF.

By proportion, this clonotype is medium-sized. The gene calls are TRBV9 and TRBJ1-4; TRBD1 might be the D (6 bases). Between the trimmed V and J ends, which lost 0 bases and 0 bases, there was a span of 12 bases. CDR3 length: 17 amino acids. The germline V gene has CDR1 SGDLS and CDR2 YYNGEE. The CDR3 loop reads CASSVAGGHATNEKLFF. CDR3 DNA sequence: TGTGCCAGCAGCGTAGCCGGGGGGCACGCAACTAATGAAAAACTGTTTTTT.

Ten or more counts support this clonotype. The CDR3 sequence is CASSSSLPPQGPTQPQHF. As DNA, the CDR3 is TGTGCCAGCAGCTCTTCTTTGCCCCCCCAGGGTCCGACTCAGCCCCAGCATTTT. The chain links TRBV7-9 to TRBJ1-5; possible D gene TRBD1, 5 bases. Germline loops: CDR1 SEHNR, CDR2 FQNEAQ (reference sequence). This CDR3 comprises 18 residues. The V and J ends lost 4 bases and 6 bases respectively, with 25 bases between them.

This clonotype has at least ten counts. The V gene is TRBV9, the J gene TRBJ2-1; D gene uncertain. V dropped 0 bases and J dropped 5 bases, with 15 bases sitting between them. The V gene's germline CDR1 is SGDLS and CDR2 YYNGEE. This CDR3 spans 16 amino acids. The CDR3 here is CASSVAAWRTNNEQFF. As DNA, the CDR3 is TGTGCCAGCAGCGTAGCGGCCTGGCGAACTAACAATGAGCAGTTCTTC.

This clonotype was observed at least ten times. V is TRBV20-1 and J is TRBJ2-3; the match to TRBD2 covers 14 bases. Trimming removed 5 bases from V and 5 bases from J; junction bases left unmatched: 12. Germline V CDR1 and CDR2: DFQATT, SNEGSKA (reference sequence). The CDR3 is made up of 17 amino acids. The CDR3, as DNA: TGCAGTGCTCCGAACCCCGGGACTAGCGGGGGTCGAGATACGCAGTATTTT. It specifies CSAPNPGTSGGRDTQYF.

This clonotype showed up many times. The chain's CDR3 is CASNPTGLYGYTF. In DNA form, the CDR3 reads TGTGCCAGCAACCCGACAGGGCTCTATGGCTACACCTTC. This chain connects TRBV6-1 to TRBJ1-2, with 7 positions matching TRBD1. CDR3 length equals 13 residues. The germline CDR1 and CDR2 sequences are MNHNS and SASEGT. Trimming at V came to 7 bases and at J to 4 bases, leaving 6 bases not matched to a gene.

This clonotype is termed medium-sized. The chain combines TRBV6-4 with TRBJ1-2; a possible D gene is TRBD1 (6 bases). V lost 0 bases, J lost 5 bases, and 13 bases lay in between. The CDR3 is 15 residues long. Germline CDR1 reads MRHNA; CDR2 reads SNTAGT. The CDR3 bases are TGTGCCAGCAGTGACTCGAATGAGGGGGGATATGGCTACACCTTC. This translates into CASSDSNEGGYGYTF.

Relative to its sample, this clonotype is medium-sized. The chain carries TRBV6-1 and TRBJ1-5; TRBD1 agrees at 7 bases. Germline V gene lookup returns CDR1 MNHNS and CDR2 SASEGT. After removal of 2 bases from V and 4 bases from J, the junction contained 5 bases not matched to a gene. The CDR3 totals 15 residues. In DNA form, the CDR3 reads TGTGCCAGCAGTGAAAACAGGGGATTGAATCAGCCCCAGCATTTT. Its translation: CASSENRGLNQPQHF.

Ten or more counts support this clonotype. The chain employs TRBV14 and TRBJ1-1; D is perhaps TRBD1 (5 bases). This CDR3 is 16 amino acids long. Trimming removed 4 bases at V and 4 bases at J, with 19 bases between. Looked up from germline, CDR1 is SGHDN and CDR2 is FVKESK. As DNA, the CDR3 is TGTGCCAGCAGCCCAGAGTTGATGTCCGGGGGCACTGAAGCTTTCTTT. As protein: CASSPELMSGGTEAFF.

Many counts were recorded for this clonotype. The chain carries TRBV10-1 and TRBJ1-1, with D uncertain. There are 12 residues in the CDR3. From germline, CDR1 is WNHNN and CDR2 SYGVQD (reference sequence). Trimming took 4 bases from V and 2 from J, leaving 5 bases between them. The CDR3 region has the DNA TGCGCCAGCAGTGTTGGAAACACTGAAGCTTTCTTT. Protein: CASSVGNTEAFF.

This clonotype occurred many times. The chain links TRBV7-2 to TRBJ2-7; TRBD1 agrees at 10 bases. V gave up 3 bases and J gave up 3 bases; unmatched junction bases: 5. CDR1 is SGHTA and CDR2 is FQGNSA in the germline V gene. CDR3 size: 15 residues. The CDR3 DNA sequence: TGTGCCAGCAGCTTCCCGGGACAGGGGATCTACGAGCAGTACTTC. Protein sequence: CASSFPGQGIYEQYF.

Within the sample, this clonotype is medium-sized. This chain joins TRBV29-1 and TRBJ1-5; a possible D gene is TRBD1 (6 bases). V lost 6 bases to trimming and J lost 0 bases, with 12 bases between them. The CDR3 totals 14 residues. Germline V lookup: CDR1 SQVTM, CDR2 ANQGSEA. CDR3 bases: TGCAGCGTCGGCACGGACAGTAGCAATCAGCCCCAGCATTTT. Translating gives CSVGTDSSNQPQHF.

Only a few counts were recorded for this clonotype. The junction and the germline gene differ at one end; a read error may be behind it. The gene calls are TRBV2 and TRBJ2-7; 8 bases are shared with TRBD2. Germline V gene sequence: CDR1 SNHLY, CDR2 FYNNEI. This CDR3 is built from 13 residues. The CDR3 DNA follows: TGTGCCAGCACCTCCTTTCGGGCCGGGACTAGTTCCTTC. Protein product: CASTSFRAGTSSF. The full variable domain, its missing parts supplied by reference TRBV2 and TRBJ2-7, is EPEVTQTPSHQVTQMGQEVILRCVPISNHLYFYWYRQILGQKVEFLVSFYNNEISEKSEIFDDQFSVERPDGSNFTLKIRSTKLEDSAMYFCASTSFRAGTSSFGPGTRLTVT.

This clonotype was counted a few times. The rearrangement joins TRBV10-2 to TRBJ2-3; D possibly corresponds to TRBD2 (6 bases). The CDR3 sequence is 13 residues long. Germline CDR1 is WSHSY and CDR2 is SAAADI. The V end lost 8 bases, the J end lost 0 bases, and 9 bases lay between the germline ends. As DNA, the CDR3 is TGCGCCAGCTGGGACTCAAGCACAGATACGCAGTATTTT. It codes for CASWDSSTDTQYF.

Many counts were recorded for this clonotype. This chain uses TRBV20-1 with TRBJ2-3, with 7 bases aligning to TRBD2. CDR3 size: 15 residues. J gave up 2 bases and V 1 base, and 6 bases lay outside the gene matches. Germline V lookup: CDR1 DFQATT, CDR2 SNEGSKA (reference sequence). The CDR3 protein is CSARVMRGNTDTQYF. The CDR3, as DNA: TGCAGTGCTAGAGTGATGCGGGGGAACACAGATACGCAGTATTTT.

Ten or more counts support this clonotype. This sequence joins TRBV7-2 and TRBJ1-1, with 8 bases lining up with TRBD1. Germline loops: CDR1 SGHTA, CDR2 FQGNSA. V was clipped by 3 bases and J by 6 bases; unmatched bases: 9. This CDR3 region has 15 residues. The CDR3, as DNA: TGTGCCAGCAGCTTTCGGACAGGGTTGGACTCTGAAGCTTTCTTT. Translating it yields CASSFRTGLDSEAFF.

This clonotype has ten or more counts. The chain is built from TRBV5-1 and TRBJ2-5; 8 bases line up with TRBD1. The CDR3 runs 13 residues. After removal of 4 bases from V and 5 bases from J, the junction contained 4 bases not matched to a gene. Looked up from germline, CDR1 is SGHRS and CDR2 is YFSETQ. The CDR3 protein is CASSRDRSETQYF. The CDR3 DNA sequence: TGCGCCAGCAGCCGGGACAGGTCCGAGACCCAGTACTTC.

This clonotype was seen a handful of times. This could be a read error, since a much larger clone is one nucleotide away. The rearrangement uses TRBV5-1 and TRBJ1-1; D unresolved. V dropped 3 bases and J dropped 4 bases, with 10 bases sitting between them. CDR1 and CDR2 from the germline V gene are SGHRS and YFSETQ. The CDR3 is 13 amino acids. Here the CDR3 reads CASSSNGITEAFF. CDR3 nucleotides: TGCGCCAGCAGCTCTAACGGGATCACTGAAGCTTTCTTT.

This clonotype showed up many times. The V gene is TRBV6-5, the J gene TRBJ1-2; the D gene is possibly TRBD1 (6 bases). This CDR3 has 18 residues. Germline V gene sequence: CDR1 MNHEY, CDR2 SVGAGI. Trimming removed 2 bases from V and 8 bases from J, with 27 bases in between. The CDR3 is CASSYTRTAVLGRYGYTF. The CDR3 DNA follows: TGTGCCAGCAGTTACACCAGGACAGCGGTTCTGGGCCGTTACGGCTACACCTTC.

This clonotype showed up many times. The CDR3 DNA is TGTGCCAGCAGCCTCCGGGACAGGGGCCGCGAGCAGTACTTC. Its protein is CASSLRDRGREQYF. V gene TRBV7-2 combines with J gene TRBJ2-7; TRBD1 matches at 10 bases. V lost 5 bases, J lost 6 bases, and 7 bases stayed unmatched. CDR3 length: 14 amino acids. In germline, CDR1 is SGHTA, CDR2 FQGNSA.

About this clonotype: A junction end diverges from the germline sequence, so it may reflect a read error. The chain couples TRBV6-1 to TRBJ1-2, with 10 nucleotides matching TRBD1. Germline CDR1 and CDR2: MNHNS and SASEGT. This CDR3 has 12 residues. CDR3 in DNA: TGTGCCAGCGGGACAGGGGCCTATGGCCACACCTTC. It encodes CASGTGAYGHTF.

This clonotype was counted at least ten times. The chain couples TRBV6-1 to TRBJ2-1; D gene unclear. Germline V gene lookup returns CDR1 MNHNS and CDR2 SASEGT. This CDR3 contains 11 residues. The germline V and J ends were trimmed by 8 bases and 6 bases, with 8 bases remaining between them. This CDR3 reads CASLLVNEQFF. The CDR3 region has the DNA TGTGCCAGCCTTTTGGTCAATGAGCAGTTCTTC.

Details on this clonotype: At one boundary the junction diverges from the germline segment, which might be a read error. The chain links TRBV11-2 to TRBJ2-3; perhaps TRBD1 as D (6 bases). Germline assignment: CDR1 SGHAT and CDR2 FQNNGV. The CDR3 sequence is 10 residues long. CDR3 in DNA: TGTGCCAGCAGCGAAAGGACAGTAAGTTTT. It codes for CASSERTVSF.

As for this clonotype: This may stem from a read error, because a much larger clone lies one nucleotide away. The chain uses TRBV11-3 and TRBJ2-1; D is unclear. Germline V gene data show CDR1 as SGHNT and CDR2 as YENEEA. V lost 7 bases, J lost 7 bases, and 11 bases lay in between. This CDR3 spans 12 amino acids. Here the CDR3 reads CASTSEFNEQFF. CDR3 DNA: TGTGCCAGCACCTCAGAGTTTAATGAGCAGTTCTTC.

V is TRBV7-7 and J is TRBJ2-5; 12 nucleotides line up with TRBD2. Germline CDR1 and CDR2: SSHAT and FNYEAQ (reference sequence). The junction had 3 bases not matched to a gene; V was cut back by 5 bases and J by 2 bases. The CDR3 runs 15 residues. CDR3 sequence: CASSRLAGDQETQYF. The CDR3 coding sequence is TGTGCCAGCAGCCGACTAGCGGGGGATCAAGAGACCCAGTACTTC.

V is TRBV11-1 and J is TRBJ1-1; D is uncertain. The V end lost 0 bases, the J end lost 6 bases, and 14 bases lay between the germline ends. CDR1 is SGHAT, CDR2 FQDESV, per germline (reference sequence). The CDR3 is made up of 15 amino acids. In nucleotides, the CDR3 is TGTGCCAGCAGCTTAGCGCAAGGTCAGCGCGCTGAAGCTTTCTTT. Residues: CASSLAQGQRAEAFF.

The chain joins TRBV2 to TRBJ2-1; D remains ambiguous. This CDR3 is built from 14 residues. Germline CDR1 SNHLY, CDR2 FYNNEI. Trimming removed 4 bases at V and 7 bases at J, with 14 bases between. The CDR3, as DNA: TGTGCCAGCAGTGGCAGAGCCTTTGGGAATGAGCAGTTCTTC. Residues: CASSGRAFGNEQFF.